This T cell receptor beta chain was captured by sequencing in a study of T-cell memory formation after mild COVID-19. This clonotype was observed a few times. Its target is unknown. Study-wide points: Memory cells collected pre-infection included some clones that later responded, suggesting cross-reactive memory joined. From day 15 to 85, contracting clones were balanced between CD4 and CD8, whereas later expanders leaned toward CD4+.

The CDR3 has 14 residues. Between the trimmed V and J ends, which lost 2 bases and 6 bases, there was a span of 14 bases. CDR1 is SGHAT, CDR2 FQNNGV, per germline. 5'RACE primed from the constant segment yielded TCR alpha and TCR beta cDNA libraries bearing sample barcodes and UMIs. TCRdb itself ran the 5' RACE reads through MiXCR, one entry per CDR3 protein. The profile covers a few hundred thousand distinct CDR3 sequences, with roughly a tenth appearing a single time and 2.5% to 3.5% taken by the ten largest. The chain is built from TRBV11-2 and TRBJ2-7; possibly TRBD2 for D (5 bases). Input material: PBMCs or a T cell subset sorted from them (not recorded which). The clonotype was recovered from a man between 18 and 29 years old who had mild COVID-19 (a few samples of this study predate the infection). Cell type and time point are not known. CDR3 nucleotides: TGTGCCAGCAGCTTAAATACCGGGATTCGCGAGCAGTACTTC. Translation gives CASSLNTGIREQYF. Full variable domain (outside the CDR3, taken from reference TRBV11-2 and TRBJ2-7): EAGVAQSPRYKIIEKRQSVAFWCNPISGHATLYWYQQILGQGPKLLIQFQNNGVVDDSQLPKDRFSAERLKGVDSTLKIQPAKLEDSAVYLCASSLNTGIREQYFGPGTRLTVT.